This T cell receptor beta chain was captured in a study of blood T cell repertoires in COVID-19. The method was immunoSEQ multiplex PCR; TCRdb's version includes in-frame clones alone and lacks a portion of them. The sample lists about 220,000 clones; 82% were seen once. CDR1 ENHRY and CDR2 SYGVKD come from the germline V gene. V lost 4 bases to trimming and J lost 2 bases, with 6 bases between them. The CDR3 consists of 12 residues. This sequence joins TRBV10-3 and TRBJ2-7, with D uncertain. The sequenced sample was peripheral blood. This clonotype was sampled from an older woman with COVID-19, enrolled during active disease. CDR3 sequence (DNA): TGTGCCATCAGTGTTAAAACCTACGAGCAGTACTTC. This sequence encodes CAISVKTYEQYF.